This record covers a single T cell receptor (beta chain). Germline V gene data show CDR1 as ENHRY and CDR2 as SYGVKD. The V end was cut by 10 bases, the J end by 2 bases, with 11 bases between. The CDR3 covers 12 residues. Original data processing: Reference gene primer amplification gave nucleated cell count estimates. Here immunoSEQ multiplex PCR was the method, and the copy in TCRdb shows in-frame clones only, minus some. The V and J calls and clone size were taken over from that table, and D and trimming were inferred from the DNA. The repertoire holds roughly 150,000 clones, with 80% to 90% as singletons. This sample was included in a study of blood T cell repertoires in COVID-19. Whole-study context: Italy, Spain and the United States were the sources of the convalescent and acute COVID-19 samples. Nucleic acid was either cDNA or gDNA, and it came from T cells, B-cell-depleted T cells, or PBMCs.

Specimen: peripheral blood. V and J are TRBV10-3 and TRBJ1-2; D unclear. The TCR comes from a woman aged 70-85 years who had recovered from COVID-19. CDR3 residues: CATHRANYGYTF. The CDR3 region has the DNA TGTGCCACCCACCGAGCAAACTATGGCTACACCTTC.